This TCR beta chain came from a study of blood T cell repertoires in COVID-19. Study-level information: Spain, Italy and the United States supplied samples that represented acute and convalescent COVID-19. Sample material is recorded as cDNA or gDNA derived from T cells, B-cell-depleted T cells, or PBMCs.

The CDR3 length is 13 residues. Germline CDR1 is SQVTM and CDR2 is ANQGSEA. Between the trimmed V and J ends, which lost 4 bases and 5 bases, there was a span of 14 bases. Source study methods: How many nucleated cells were present was estimated from reference gene primer amplification. Sequencing was performed with immunoSEQ multiplex PCR; in TCRdb, only in-frame clones are kept and a portion is missing. V, J and clone size reflect that table, while D and trimming were determined from the DNA. The data show 250,000 to 300,000 clones, 80% to 90% seen once. This sequence originates from an elderly man with acute or convalescent COVID-19. This chain links TRBV29-1 with TRBJ2-5, with unresolved D. Sequencing was done on a sample of peripheral blood. The CDR3 DNA reads TGCAGCGTTGGGCCAGGTCCCGTCGAGACCCAGTACTTC. Translating gives CSVGPGPVETQYF.